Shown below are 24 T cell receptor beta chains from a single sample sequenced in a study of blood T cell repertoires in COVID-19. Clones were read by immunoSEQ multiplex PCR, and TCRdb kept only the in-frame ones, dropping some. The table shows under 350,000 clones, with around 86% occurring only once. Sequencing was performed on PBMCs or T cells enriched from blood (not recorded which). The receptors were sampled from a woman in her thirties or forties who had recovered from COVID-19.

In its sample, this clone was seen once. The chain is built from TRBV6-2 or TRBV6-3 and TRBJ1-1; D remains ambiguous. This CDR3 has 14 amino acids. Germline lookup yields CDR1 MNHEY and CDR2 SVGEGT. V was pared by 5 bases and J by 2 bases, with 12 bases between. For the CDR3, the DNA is TGTGCCAGCAGTAACCACCGGGGAAACACTGAAGCTTTCTTT. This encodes CASSNHRGNTEAFF.

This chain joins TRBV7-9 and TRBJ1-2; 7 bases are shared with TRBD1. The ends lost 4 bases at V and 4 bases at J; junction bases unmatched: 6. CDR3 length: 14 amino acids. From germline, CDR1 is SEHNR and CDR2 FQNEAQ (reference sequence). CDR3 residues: CASSSQQGLYGYTF. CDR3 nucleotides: TGTGCCAGCAGCTCCCAACAGGGGCTCTATGGCTACACCTTC.

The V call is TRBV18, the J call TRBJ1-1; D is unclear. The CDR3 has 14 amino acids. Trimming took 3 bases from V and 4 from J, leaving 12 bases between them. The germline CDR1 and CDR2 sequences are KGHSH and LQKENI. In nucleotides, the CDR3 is TGTGCCAGCTCACCGATGGAACAGACCACTGAAGCTTTCTTT. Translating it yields CASSPMEQTTEAFF.

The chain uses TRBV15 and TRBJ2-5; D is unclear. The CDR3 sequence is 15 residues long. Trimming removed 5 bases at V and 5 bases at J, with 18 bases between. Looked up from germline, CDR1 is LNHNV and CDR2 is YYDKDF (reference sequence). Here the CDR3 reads CATSLSRVLRETQYF. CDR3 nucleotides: TGTGCCACCAGCCTAAGCCGGGTCCTGAGGGAGACCCAGTACTTC.

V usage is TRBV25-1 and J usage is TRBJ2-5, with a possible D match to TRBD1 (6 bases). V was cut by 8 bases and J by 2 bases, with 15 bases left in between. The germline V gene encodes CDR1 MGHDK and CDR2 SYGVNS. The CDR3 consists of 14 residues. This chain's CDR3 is CASPPTGQQETQYF. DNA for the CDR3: TGTGCCAGCCCCCCGACAGGACAACAAGAGACCCAGTACTTC.

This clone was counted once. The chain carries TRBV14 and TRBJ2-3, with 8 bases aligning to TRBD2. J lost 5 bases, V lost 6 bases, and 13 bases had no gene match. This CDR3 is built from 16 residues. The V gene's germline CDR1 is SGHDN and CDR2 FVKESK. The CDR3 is CASSSFRGGREDTQYF. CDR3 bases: TGTGCCAGCAGTTCTTTCCGCGGGGGGAGGGAAGATACGCAGTATTTT.

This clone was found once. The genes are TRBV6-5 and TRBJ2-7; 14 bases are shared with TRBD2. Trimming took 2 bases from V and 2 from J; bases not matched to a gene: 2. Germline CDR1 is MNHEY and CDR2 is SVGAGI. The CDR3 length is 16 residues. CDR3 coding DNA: TGTGCCAGCAGTTACCGACTAGCGGGAGGGCCCTACGAGCAGTACTTC. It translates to CASSYRLAGGPYEQYF.

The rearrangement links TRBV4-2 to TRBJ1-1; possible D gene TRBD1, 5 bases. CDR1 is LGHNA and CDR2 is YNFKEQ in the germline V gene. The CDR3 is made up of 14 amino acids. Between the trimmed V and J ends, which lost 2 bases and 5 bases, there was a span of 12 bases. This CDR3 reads CASSQLQGGTEAFF. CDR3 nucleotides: TGTGCCAGCAGCCAACTTCAGGGAGGGACTGAAGCTTTCTTT.

In DNA form, the CDR3 reads TGCGCCAGCAGCTTTCACAGGGATGGCTACACCTTC. This codes for CASSFHRDGYTF. This chain links TRBV5-1 with TRBJ1-2, with TRBD1 as a possible D gene (6 bases). Trimming removed 2 bases from V and 6 bases from J, with 8 bases in between. The CDR3 length is 12 residues. Germline-derived CDR1 and CDR2 are SGHRS and YFSETQ.

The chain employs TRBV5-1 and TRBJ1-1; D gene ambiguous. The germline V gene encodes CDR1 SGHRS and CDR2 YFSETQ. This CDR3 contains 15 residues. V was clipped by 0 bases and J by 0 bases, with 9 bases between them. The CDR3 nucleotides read TGCGCCAGCAGCTTGGTAGAGACTATGAACACTGAAGCTTTCTTT. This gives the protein CASSLVETMNTEAFF. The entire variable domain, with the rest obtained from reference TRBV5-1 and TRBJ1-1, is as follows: KAGVTQTPRYLIKTRGQQVTLSCSPISGHRSVSWYQQTPGQGLQFLFEYFSETQRNKGNFPGRFSGRQFSNSRSEMNVSTLELGDSALYLCASSLVETMNTEAFFGQGTRLTVV.

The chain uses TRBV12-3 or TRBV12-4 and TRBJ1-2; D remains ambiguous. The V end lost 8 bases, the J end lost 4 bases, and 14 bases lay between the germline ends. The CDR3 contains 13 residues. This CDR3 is CASRLGSGYGYTF. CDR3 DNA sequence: TGTGCCAGCCGCCTCGGGTCGGGCTATGGCTACACCTTC.

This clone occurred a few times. Written as DNA, the CDR3 is TGTGCCAGCAGCTTATTAGGCGGGGGGACGTACGAGCAGTACTTC. Protein: CASSLLGGGTYEQYF. The chain carries TRBV7-3 and TRBJ2-7, with 8 bases that match TRBD2. Per the germline V gene, CDR1 is SGHTA and CDR2 is FQGTGA. The CDR3 extends over 15 amino acids. Trimming cost V 2 bases and J 4 bases; bases outside gene matches: 7.

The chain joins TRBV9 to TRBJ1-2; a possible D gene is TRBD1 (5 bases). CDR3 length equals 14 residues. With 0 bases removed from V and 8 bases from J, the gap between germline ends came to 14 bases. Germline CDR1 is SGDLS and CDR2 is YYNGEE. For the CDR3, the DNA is TGTGCCAGCAGCGTAGGGGAAGGGAGGGACGGCTACACCTTC. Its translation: CASSVGEGRDGYTF.

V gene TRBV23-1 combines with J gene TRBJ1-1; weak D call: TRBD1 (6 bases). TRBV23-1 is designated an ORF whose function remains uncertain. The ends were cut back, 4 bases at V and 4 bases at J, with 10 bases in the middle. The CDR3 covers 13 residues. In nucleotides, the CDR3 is TGCGCCAGCAGTCGTGGACAGTGCACTGAAGCTTTCTTT. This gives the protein CASSRGQCTEAFF.

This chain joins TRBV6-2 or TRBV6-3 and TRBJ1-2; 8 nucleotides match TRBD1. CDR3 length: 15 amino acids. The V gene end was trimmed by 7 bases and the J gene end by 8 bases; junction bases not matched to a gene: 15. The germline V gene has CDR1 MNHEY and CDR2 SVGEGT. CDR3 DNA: TGTGCCAGCACCCCGGATCAGGGGGCCCTTCGCGGCTACACCTTC. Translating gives CASTPDQGALRGYTF.

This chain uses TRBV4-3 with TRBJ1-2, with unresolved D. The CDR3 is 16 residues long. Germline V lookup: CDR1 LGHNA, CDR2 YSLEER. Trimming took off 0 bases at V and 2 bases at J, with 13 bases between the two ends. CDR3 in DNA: TGCGCCAGCAGCCAAGAAATATCGGCACAGAACTATGGCTACACCTTC. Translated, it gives CASSQEISAQNYGYTF.

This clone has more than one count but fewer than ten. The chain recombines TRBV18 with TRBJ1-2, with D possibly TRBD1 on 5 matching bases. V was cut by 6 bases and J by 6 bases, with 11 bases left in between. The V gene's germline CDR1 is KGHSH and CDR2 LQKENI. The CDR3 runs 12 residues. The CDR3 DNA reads TGTGCCAGCTCTGGGAAGGGGAATGGCTACACCTTC. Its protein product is CASSGKGNGYTF.

This chain's CDR3 is CASSPSGVSTGELFF. In DNA, the CDR3 is TGTGCCAGCAGCCCCTCAGGGGTCTCAACCGGGGAGCTGTTTTTT. The rearrangement links TRBV14 to TRBJ2-2; TRBD1 is a possible D gene (6 bases). CDR1 is SGHDN and CDR2 is FVKESK in the germline V gene. V lost 4 bases and J lost 5, with 14 bases in between. The CDR3 contains 15 residues. Complete variable domain (other parts from reference TRBV14 and TRBJ2-2): EAGVTQFPSHSVIEKGQTVTLRCDPISGHDNLYWYRRVMGKEIKFLLHFVKESKQDESGMPNNRFLAERTGGTYSTLKVQPAELEDSGVYFCASSPSGVSTGELFFGEGSRLTVL.

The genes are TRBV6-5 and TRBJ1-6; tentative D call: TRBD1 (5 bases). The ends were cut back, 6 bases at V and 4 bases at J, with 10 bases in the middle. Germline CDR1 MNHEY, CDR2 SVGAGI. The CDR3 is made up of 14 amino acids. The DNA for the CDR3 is TGTGCCAGCAGCAAGACAGTTTATAATTCACCCCTCCACTTT. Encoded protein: CASSKTVYNSPLHF.

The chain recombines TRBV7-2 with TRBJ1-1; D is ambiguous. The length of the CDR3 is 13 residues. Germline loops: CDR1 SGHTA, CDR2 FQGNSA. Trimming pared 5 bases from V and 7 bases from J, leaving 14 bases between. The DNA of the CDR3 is TGTGCCAGCAGCCTACGCCGGGAGCATGAAGCTTTCTTT. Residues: CASSLRREHEAFF.

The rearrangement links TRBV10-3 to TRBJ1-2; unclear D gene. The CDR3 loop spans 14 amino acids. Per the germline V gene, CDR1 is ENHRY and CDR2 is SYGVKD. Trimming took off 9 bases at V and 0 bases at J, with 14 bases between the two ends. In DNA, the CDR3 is TGTGCCATAGGAAATCGGGAATCTAACTATGGCTACACCTTC. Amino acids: CAIGNRESNYGYTF.

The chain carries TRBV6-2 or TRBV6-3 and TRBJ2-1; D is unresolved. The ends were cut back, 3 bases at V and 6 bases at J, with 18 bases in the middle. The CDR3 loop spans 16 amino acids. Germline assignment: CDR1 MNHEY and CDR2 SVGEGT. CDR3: CASSYLRNARSNEQFF. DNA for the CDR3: TGTGCCAGCAGTTATCTAAGGAACGCCCGGAGCAATGAGCAGTTCTTC.

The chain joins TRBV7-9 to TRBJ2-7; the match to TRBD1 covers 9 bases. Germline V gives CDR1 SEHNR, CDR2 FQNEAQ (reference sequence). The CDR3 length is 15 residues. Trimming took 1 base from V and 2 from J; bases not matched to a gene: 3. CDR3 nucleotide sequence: TGTGCCAGCAGCTTAGGACAGGGGGAAACCTACGAGCAGTACTTC. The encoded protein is CASSLGQGETYEQYF.

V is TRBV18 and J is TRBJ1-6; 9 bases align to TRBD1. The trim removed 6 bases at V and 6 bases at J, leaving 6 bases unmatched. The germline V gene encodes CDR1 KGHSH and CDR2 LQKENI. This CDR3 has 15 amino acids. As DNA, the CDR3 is TGTGCCAGCTCCTCCCCGGACAGGGGTAATTCACCCCTCCACTTT. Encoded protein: CASSSPDRGNSPLHF.